The rows below give T cell receptor beta chains drawn from one sample of a study of blood T cell repertoires in COVID-19. Assay: immunoSEQ multiplex PCR; the TCRdb copy retains only in-frame clones and omits some. The sample comprises fewer than 200,000 clones, about 89% of which are singletons, and less than 2% rests with the top ten. What was sequenced was peripheral blood. These receptors were collected from a man younger than 30 who had recovered from COVID-19. CDR3s include the opening cysteine and the closing phenylalanine or tryptophan. The order of the fields is D gene, J gene, CDR3 length, clone size, V gene, CDR3 protein, CDR3 DNA. D genes are given only for firm matches. Clone size is not always given. Where it is, it says once, few, many or a class for expanded clones.

>-|TRBJ1-1|11|-|TRBV20-1
CSAGGDTEAFF
TGCAGTGCTGGGGGGGACACTGAAGCTTTCTTT
>-|TRBJ1-1|15|-|TRBV7-8
CASSLVGGKNTEAFF
TGTGCCAGCAGCTTAGTAGGAGGGAAGAACACTGAAGCTTTCTTT
>-|TRBJ1-5|14|-|TRBV6-1
CASSEARDNQPQHF
TGTGCCAGCAGTGAAGCACGGGACAATCAGCCCCAGCATTTT
>TRBD1|TRBJ2-7|12|-|TRBV28
CASRHNRGSLYF
TGTGCCAGCAGACATAACAGGGGGTCCCTCTACTTC
>TRBD1|TRBJ1-6|16|once|TRBV5-8
CASSLYTGVKNSPLHF
TGTGCCAGCAGCTTGTATACAGGGGTGAAGAATTCACCCCTCCACTTT
>TRBD2|TRBJ2-7|15|-|TRBV9
CASSAGTSGGYEQYF
TGTGCCAGCAGCGCTGGGACTAGCGGTGGCTACGAGCAGTACTTC
>-|TRBJ2-2|15|-|TRBV27
CASSSLGGNTGELFF
TGTGCCAGCAGTTCCTTAGGCGGGAACACCGGGGAGCTGTTTTTT
>-|TRBJ2-2|14|-|TRBV6-2/TRBV6-3
CASSPDYNTGELFF
TGTGCCAGCAGCCCGGACTATAACACCGGGGAGCTGTTTTTT
>-|TRBJ1-6|14|-|TRBV7-2
CASSLTGGDSPLHF
TGTGCCAGCAGCTTAACTGGCGGGGATTCACCCCTCCACTTT
>TRBD1|TRBJ1-5|16|-|TRBV19
CASSIAGQASNQPQHF
TGTGCCAGTAGTATCGCGGGACAGGCGAGCAATCAGCCCCAGCATTTT
>TRBD1|TRBJ1-1|13|-|TRBV29-1
CSVEATGRTEAFF
TGCAGCGTTGAAGCGACAGGGCGCACTGAAGCTTTCTTT
>TRBD2|TRBJ2-7|14|-|TRBV30
CAWRGSGRGYEQYF
TGTGCCTGGAGAGGTAGCGGGAGAGGCTACGAGCAGTACTTC
>-|TRBJ2-3|12|-|TRBV20-1
CSASPPTDTQYF
TGCAGTGCTAGTCCTCCCACAGATACGCAGTATTTT
>-|TRBJ1-5|14|-|TRBV2
CASSEQGSNQPQHF
TGTGCCAGCAGTGAGCAGGGGAGCAATCAGCCCCAGCATTTT
>-|TRBJ1-2|12|-|TRBV12-3/TRBV12-4
CAAGAGDYGYTF
TGTGCCGCCGGAGCAGGGGACTATGGCTACACCTTC
>-|TRBJ1-5|14|-|TRBV19
CASSPGHRLQPQHF
TGTGCCAGTAGTCCGGGACATCGCCTTCAGCCCCAGCATTTT
>TRBD1|TRBJ1-5|20|-|TRBV6-2/TRBV6-3
CASSYSRGLTGERSSQPQHF
TGTGCCAGCAGTTACTCGCGGGGTCTTACAGGGGAACGGTCAAGTCAGCCCCAGCATTTT
>TRBD2|TRBJ2-3|15|-|TRBV30
CAWSVFSSGKDTQYF
TGTGCCTGGAGTGTATTCTCTAGCGGAAAAGATACGCAGTATTTT
>TRBD1|TRBJ1-1|15|-|TRBV15
CATSRGDRENTEAFF
TGTGCCACCAGCAGGGGGGACAGAGAGAACACTGAAGCTTTCTTT
>-|TRBJ2-2|12|-|TRBV9
CASSVDTGELFF
TGTGCCAGCAGCGTCGACACCGGGGAGCTGTTTTTT
>-|TRBJ1-2|15|-|TRBV6-5
CASSYSYSSNYGYTF
TGTGCCAGCAGTTACTCGTACAGCTCTAACTATGGCTACACCTTC
>-|TRBJ1-1|15|-|TRBV4-3
CASSQGGLPNTEAFF
TGCGCCAGCAGCCAAGGCGGCTTACCGAACACTGAAGCTTTCTTT
>-|TRBJ2-7|12|-|TRBV10-3
CAIAGEAYEQYF
TGTGCCATTGCCGGGGAAGCCTACGAGCAGTACTTC
>-|TRBJ2-1|14|-|TRBV21-1
CASSNVAGDNEQFF
TGTGCCAGCAGCAACGTAGCGGGAGACAATGAGCAGTTCTTC